Described below is a single T cell receptor beta chain sequence and its context. A clone one base away is much larger, so this may be a read error. The investigators amplified TCR beta CDR3 regions from RNA transcripts. TCR CDR3 regions were first amplified by RT-PCR with HTBI primers. Using its own MiXCR run on the multiplex PCR reads, TCRdb lists one record per CDR3 protein. The sample contains 300,000 to 450,000 distinct CDR3 sequences, 15% of which appear only once. Each 10 ml fresh peripheral blood draw supplied the PBMCs. Trimming stripped 3 bases from V and 4 bases from J, with 17 bases between. Germline CDR1 and CDR2: DFQATT and SNEGSKA (reference sequence). CDR3 size: 15 residues. This sample is drawn from a study of T cells in Graves' hyperthyroidism and ophthalmopathy.

Sequenced material: blood. The sequence derives from a young woman with Graves' hyperthyroidism. The chain employs TRBV20-1 and TRBJ2-3, with D perhaps matching TRBD1 (7 bases). Here the CDR3 DNA reads TGCAGTGCTAGTTCGGACAGGTCTAGCGCAGATACGCAGTATTTT. It is translated as CSASSDRSSADTQYF.